A single sample is the source of the 18 T cell receptor beta chains below, sequenced in a study of CD8+CD57+ T cells in acquired aplastic anemia. TCR beta VDJ and CDR3 were profiled, and genomic DNA was the template. TCRdb re-called the reads with MiXCR, one entry per CDR3 protein. This table has 150,000 or so distinct CDR3 sequences, about 60% appearing once. The sample was sorted CD4+, CD8+, or CD8+CD57+ T cells (not recorded which) from PBMCs. These receptors all come from a human donor in good health.

The chain is built from TRBV12-3 or TRBV12-4 and TRBJ1-1, with 7 bases lining up with TRBD1. Trimming removed 6 bases from V and 0 bases from J; junction bases left unmatched: 16. This CDR3 comprises 18 residues. CDR3 residues: CASSSDREFAVLNTEAFF. The DNA for the CDR3 is TGTGCCAGCAGCTCAGACAGGGAATTCGCGGTATTGAACACTGAAGCTTTCTTT.

This chain uses TRBV2 with TRBJ1-6; D is possibly TRBD1 (5 bases). Germline V lookup: CDR1 SNHLY, CDR2 FYNNEI. Trimming removed 6 bases at V and 0 bases at J, with 9 bases between. The CDR3 runs 15 residues. Written as DNA, the CDR3 is TGTGCCAGCAGGGGGCTCAGCTCCTATAATTCACCCCTCCACTTT. Amino acids: CASRGLSSYNSPLHF.

V and J are TRBV20-1 and TRBJ1-5; D is undetermined. In germline, CDR1 is DFQATT, CDR2 SNEGSKA (reference sequence). The CDR3 is made up of 13 amino acids. Trimming pared 0 bases from V and 6 bases from J, leaving 9 bases between. In DNA form, the CDR3 reads TGCAGTGCTAGAGATGGGGTGAGTCAGCCCCAGCATTTT. Translated, it gives CSARDGVSQPQHF.

The V call is TRBV25-1, the J call TRBJ1-4; D gene uncertain. Germline CDR1 is MGHDK and CDR2 is SYGVNS. The CDR3 contains 16 residues. V was shortened by 0 bases and J by 7 bases, with 15 bases between the two germline ends. CDR3 DNA: TGTGCCAGCAGTGAATACGGAGGGTGGGTAGGTGAAAAACTGTTTTTT. Amino acids: CASSEYGGWVGEKLFF.

The sample holds a few counts of this clonotype. The gene calls are TRBV2 and TRBJ1-2; 8 nucleotides align to TRBD1. The CDR3 has 13 residues. V gave up 8 bases and J gave up 0 bases; unmatched junction bases: 2. The germline V gene has CDR1 SNHLY and CDR2 FYNNEI. CDR3 protein: CASSGQANYGYTF. The CDR3 DNA is TGTGCCAGCTCGGGACAGGCTAACTATGGCTACACCTTC.

This clonotype turned up a few times. This chain connects TRBV29-1 to TRBJ2-3; D is possibly TRBD2 (6 bases). Germline CDR1 and CDR2: SQVTM and ANQGSEA. Trimming shortened V by 6 bases and J by 7 bases, and 20 bases separated the two germline ends. This CDR3 is 14 amino acids long. This chain's CDR3 is CSVARVGGMNTQYF. The CDR3 DNA reads as TGCAGCGTCGCTAGGGTGGGAGGCATGAATACGCAGTATTTT.

This clonotype showed up many times. The chain employs TRBV7-9 and TRBJ2-2; a weak D match, TRBD1 (5 bases). The CDR3 is made up of 14 amino acids. The germline CDR1 and CDR2 sequences are SEHNR and FQNEAQ (reference sequence). Trimming pared 4 bases from V and 3 bases from J, leaving 9 bases between. CDR3 region: CASSWQGYTGELFF. The CDR3 nucleotides are TGTGCCAGCAGCTGGCAGGGCTACACCGGGGAGCTGTTTTTT.

J is TRBJ2-2 and V is TRBV15; D possibly corresponds to TRBD1 (5 bases). V dropped 1 base and J dropped 3 bases, with 9 bases sitting between them. Germline V gene data show CDR1 as LNHNV and CDR2 as YYDKDF (reference sequence). The CDR3 loop spans 15 amino acids. CDR3 residues: CATSRGDSDTGELFF. For the CDR3, the DNA is TGTGCCACCAGCAGAGGAGACAGCGACACCGGGGAGCTGTTTTTT.

This clonotype was found a few times. The DNA for the CDR3 is TGCAGTGCTAGGGAGCAACCTCGGCAGTACTTC. This gives the protein CSAREQPRQYF. The V call is TRBV20-1, the J call TRBJ2-7; D call uncertain. The CDR3 has 11 residues. Trimming took off 3 bases at V and 9 bases at J, with 12 bases between the two ends. Germline V lookup: CDR1 DFQATT, CDR2 SNEGSKA (reference sequence).

The genes are TRBV20-1 and TRBJ2-7; 7 bases are a match to TRBD2. The CDR3 covers 14 residues. V was pared by 0 bases and J by 4 bases, with 6 bases of the junction left unmatched. Germline-derived CDR1 and CDR2 are DFQATT and SNEGSKA (reference sequence). In DNA, the CDR3 is TGCAGTGCTAGAGATGGGGAGGGCCCGTACGAGCAGTACTTC. It translates to CSARDGEGPYEQYF.

The chain combines TRBV7-6 with TRBJ1-5; D unresolved. Germline CDR1 reads SGHVS; CDR2 reads FNYEAQ. This CDR3 has 12 amino acids. Trimming shortened V by 2 bases and J by 7 bases, and 6 bases separated the two germline ends. The CDR3 bases are TGTGCCAGCAGCTTACTAGGGCAGCCCCAGCATTTT. Amino acid sequence: CASSLLGQPQHF.

This clonotype was seen a handful of times. At one end the junction does not follow the germline gene, possibly because of a read error. V gene TRBV20-1 combines with J gene TRBJ2-5, with TRBD2 as a possible D gene (5 bases). The CDR3 length is 13 residues. CDR1 DFQATT and CDR2 SNEGSKA come from the germline V gene (reference sequence). The CDR3 loop is CSATPSNQETQYF. In DNA form, the CDR3 reads TGCAGTGCTACGCCTAGCAACCAGGAGACCCAGTACTTC.

The chain recombines TRBV5-4 with TRBJ1-1; 7 positions agree with TRBD1. The CDR3 totals 13 residues. Unmatched junction bases numbered 3, after V lost 0 bases and J lost 7 bases. In germline, CDR1 is SGHNT, CDR2 YYREEE (reference sequence). CDR3 residues: CASSLGTGLEAFF. CDR3 nucleotides: TGTGCCAGCAGCTTGGGGACAGGTCTTGAAGCTTTCTTT.

V and J are TRBV10-3 and TRBJ2-1, with D possibly being TRBD2 (5 bases). CDR1 is ENHRY, CDR2 SYGVKD, per germline. Trimming removed 4 bases from V and 8 bases from J, with 12 bases in between. This CDR3 is built from 13 residues. Here the CDR3 DNA reads TGTGCCATCAGTGGATCCAGCGGCTATGAGCAGTTCTTC. It translates to CAISGSSGYEQFF.

On this clonotype: Given the absence of the conserved phenylalanine or tryptophan at the CDR3 end, a read error is likely. The DNA is omitted, as the CDR3 cannot be located on it reliably, and the CDR3 follows TCRdb's listing. This chain connects TRBV7-9 to TRBJ2-7; TRBD1, the D gene given by the table, was not confirmed from the DNA. CDR1 SEHNR and CDR2 FQNEAQ come from the germline V gene (reference sequence). The CDR3 numbers 15 amino acids, ends counted. The CDR3 is CASSPDRESPLTWYL.

The rearrangement links TRBV7-2 to TRBJ2-7, with TRBD2 matching over 10 bases. The CDR3 is made up of 16 amino acids. Germline assignment: CDR1 SGHTA and CDR2 FQGNSA. J was trimmed by 7 bases and V by 5 bases; bases with no gene match: 14. The CDR3 protein is CASSPEESSGSLEQYF. CDR3 in DNA: TGTGCCAGCAGCCCAGAGGAGTCTAGCGGGAGCTTGGAGCAGTACTTC.

The V and J genes are TRBV20-1 and TRBJ2-7; 10 bases are a match to TRBD1. The germline V gene encodes CDR1 DFQATT and CDR2 SNEGSKA (reference sequence). This CDR3 has 13 residues. V shed 6 bases, J shed 4 bases, and the junction held 6 bases outside the gene matches. This CDR3 reads CSASGTGDYEQYF. As DNA, the CDR3 is TGCAGTGCATCCGGGACAGGGGATTACGAGCAGTACTTC.

The count of this clonotype is one. The gene calls are TRBV7-8 and TRBJ2-7; 14 bases line up with TRBD2. The CDR3 loop spans 18 amino acids. Germline CDR1 reads SGHVS; CDR2 reads FQNEAQ. V was pared by 5 bases and J by 5 bases, with 14 bases of the junction left unmatched. CDR3 sequence (DNA): TGTGCCAGCAGCCCGCGACTAGCGGGAGGGCGACAGAAGGACGAGCAGTACTTC. Protein product: CASSPRLAGGRQKDEQYF.